This is a list of T cell receptor beta chains from one sample in a study of shared clonotypes between healthy human individuals. Some clones are missing from TCRdb's copy, which holds only in-frame ones; the method was immunoSEQ multiplex PCR. The table includes over 1.5 million clones, about 98% detected once. Specimen: naive CD4+ T cells sorted from blood. Source of these receptors: a young man in good health. The CDR3 runs from the conserved cysteine through the conserved F or W. A D gene is named only where the DNA matches it firmly.

V gene	J gene	D gene	CDR3 protein	CDR3 DNA
TRBV28	TRBJ2-1	-	CASLLGGNSYNEQFF	TGTGCCAGCCTGCTTGGGGGGAACTCCTACAATGAGCAGTTCTTC
TRBV7-8	TRBJ2-3	-	CASSPRGVSPSTDTQYF	TGTGCCAGCAGCCCCCGGGGAGTTAGCCCCTCCACAGATACGCAGTATTTT
TRBV9	TRBJ2-6	-	CASSVVGANVLTF	TGTGCCAGCAGCGTGGTGGGGGCCAACGTCCTGACTTTC
TRBV9	TRBJ1-3	TRBD1	CASSEKGTGGTIYF	TGTGCCAGCAGCGAAAAAGGGACAGGGGGAACCATATATTTT
TRBV5-6	TRBJ1-1	-	CASSSTPQRVEAFF	TGTGCCAGCAGCTCCACCCCCCAGAGGGTAGAAGCTTTCTTT
TRBV7-2	TRBJ2-1	TRBD2	CASSLASGRFYNEQFF	TGTGCCAGCAGCTTAGCCAGCGGGAGGTTTTACAATGAGCAGTTCTTC
TRBV18	TRBJ2-3	TRBD1	CASFANPGQGFLAEDTQYF	TGTGCCAGCTTCGCTAACCCGGGACAGGGTTTCCTAGCGGAAGATACGCAGTATTTT
TRBV21-1	TRBJ1-5	-	CASSAPHSKGDQPQHF	TGTGCCAGCAGCGCCCCCCACTCCAAAGGCGATCAGCCCCAGCATTTT
TRBV29-1	TRBJ2-1	-	CSVDRRNEQFF	TGCAGCGTTGATCGCCGCAATGAGCAGTTCTTC
TRBV28	TRBJ2-7	TRBD1	CASRPTGTVYEQYF	TGTGCCAGCAGACCTACCGGGACAGTCTACGAGCAGTACTTC